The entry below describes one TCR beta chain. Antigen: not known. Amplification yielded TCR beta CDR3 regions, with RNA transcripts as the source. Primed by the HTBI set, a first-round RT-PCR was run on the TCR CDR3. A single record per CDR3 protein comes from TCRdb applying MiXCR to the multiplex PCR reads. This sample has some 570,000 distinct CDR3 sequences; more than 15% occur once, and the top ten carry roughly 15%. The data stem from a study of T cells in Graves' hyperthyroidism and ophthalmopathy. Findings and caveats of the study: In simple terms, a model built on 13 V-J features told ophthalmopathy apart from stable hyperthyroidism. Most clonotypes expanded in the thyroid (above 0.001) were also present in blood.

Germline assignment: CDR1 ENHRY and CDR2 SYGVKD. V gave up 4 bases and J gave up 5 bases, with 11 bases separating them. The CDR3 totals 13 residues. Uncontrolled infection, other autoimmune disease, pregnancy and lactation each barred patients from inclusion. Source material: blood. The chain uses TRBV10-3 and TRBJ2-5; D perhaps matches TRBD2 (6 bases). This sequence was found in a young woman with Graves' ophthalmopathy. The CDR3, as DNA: TGTGCCATCAGTGTCGGGAGTAGTGAGACCCAGTACTTC. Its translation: CAISVGSSETQYF.